This T cell receptor beta chain was captured in a study of blood T cell repertoires in COVID-19. Trimming pared 6 bases from V and 1 base from J, leaving 16 bases between. The CDR3 is made up of 16 amino acids. CDR1 is LNHDA and CDR2 is SQIVND in the germline V gene (reference sequence). Some clones are missing from TCRdb's copy, which holds only in-frame ones; the method was immunoSEQ multiplex PCR. The sample lists around 300,000 clones; around 88% were seen once. The TCR originated in a woman aged 25 to 39 with COVID-19, enrolled during active disease. The V gene is TRBV19, the J gene TRBJ1-3; D remains ambiguous. Sequenced input: peripheral blood. The DNA for the CDR3 is TGTGCCAGTAGCCAACGTCCCCCGGGATCTGGAAACACCATATATTTT. This gives the protein CASSQRPPGSGNTIYF. Full variable domain (missing parts from reference TRBV19 and TRBJ1-3): DGGITQSPKYLFRKEGQNVTLSCEQNLNHDAMYWYRQDPGQGLRLIYYSQIVNDFQKGDIAEGYSVSREKKESFPLTVTSAQKNPTAFYLCASSQRPPGSGNTIYFGEGSWLTVV.